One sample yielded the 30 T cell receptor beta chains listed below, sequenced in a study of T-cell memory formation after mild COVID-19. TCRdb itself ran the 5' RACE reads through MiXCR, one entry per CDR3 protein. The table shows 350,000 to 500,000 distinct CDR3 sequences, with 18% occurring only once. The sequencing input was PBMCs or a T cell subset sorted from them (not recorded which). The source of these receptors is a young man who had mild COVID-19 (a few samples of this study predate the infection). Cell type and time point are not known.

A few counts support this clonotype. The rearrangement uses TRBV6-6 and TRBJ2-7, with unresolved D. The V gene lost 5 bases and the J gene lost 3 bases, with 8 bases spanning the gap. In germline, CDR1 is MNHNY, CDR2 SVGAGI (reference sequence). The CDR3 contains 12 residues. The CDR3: CASSPRDYEQYF. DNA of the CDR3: TGTGCCAGCAGTCCAAGAGACTACGAGCAGTACTTC.

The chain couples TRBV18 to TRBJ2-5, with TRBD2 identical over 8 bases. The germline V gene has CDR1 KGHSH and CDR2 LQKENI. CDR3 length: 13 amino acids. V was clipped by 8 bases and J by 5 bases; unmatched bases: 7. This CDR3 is CASERGGMETQYF. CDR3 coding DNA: TGTGCCAGCGAACGGGGGGGAATGGAGACCCAGTACTTC.

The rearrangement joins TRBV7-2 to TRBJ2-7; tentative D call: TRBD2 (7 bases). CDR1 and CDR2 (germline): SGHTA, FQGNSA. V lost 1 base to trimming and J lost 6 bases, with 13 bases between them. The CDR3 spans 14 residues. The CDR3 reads CASSLGRGAGEQYV. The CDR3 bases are TGTGCCAGCAGCTTAGGACGGGGGGCAGGCGAGCAGTACGTC.

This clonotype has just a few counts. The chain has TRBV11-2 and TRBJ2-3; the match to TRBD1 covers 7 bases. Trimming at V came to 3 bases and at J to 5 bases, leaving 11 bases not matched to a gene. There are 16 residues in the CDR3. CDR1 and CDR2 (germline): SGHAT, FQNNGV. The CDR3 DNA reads TGTGCCAGCAGCTTCCGCCCTCACAGGGGTGGAGATACGCAGTATTTT. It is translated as CASSFRPHRGGDTQYF.

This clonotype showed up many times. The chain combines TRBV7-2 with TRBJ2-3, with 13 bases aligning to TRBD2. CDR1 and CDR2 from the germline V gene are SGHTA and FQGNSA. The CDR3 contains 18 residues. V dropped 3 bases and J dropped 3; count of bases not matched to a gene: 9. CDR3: CASSFAGGTSGVTDTQYF. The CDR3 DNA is TGTGCCAGCAGCTTCGCGGGCGGGACTAGCGGGGTAACAGATACGCAGTATTTT. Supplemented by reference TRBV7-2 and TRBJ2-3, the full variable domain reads GAGVSQSPSNKVTEKGKDVELRCDPISGHTALYWYRQSLGQGLEFLIYFQGNSAPDKSGLPSDRFSAERTGGSVSTLTIQRTQQEDSAVYLCASSFAGGTSGVTDTQYFGPGTRLTVL.

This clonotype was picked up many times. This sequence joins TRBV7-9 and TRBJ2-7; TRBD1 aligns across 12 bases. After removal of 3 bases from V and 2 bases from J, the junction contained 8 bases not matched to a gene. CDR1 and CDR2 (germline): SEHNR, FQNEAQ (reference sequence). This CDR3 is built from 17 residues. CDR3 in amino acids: CASSFPGQGALTYEQYV. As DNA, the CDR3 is TGTGCCAGCAGCTTTCCGGGACAGGGGGCCCTAACCTACGAGCAGTACGTC.

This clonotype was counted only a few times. The CDR3 coding sequence is TGCGCCAGCAGCCAAGATCGGTTCCGGTCACCCCTCCACTTT. Translating it yields CASSQDRFRSPLHF. J is TRBJ1-6 and V is TRBV4-3, with D unresolved. From germline, CDR1 is LGHNA and CDR2 YSLEER. The V and J ends lost 0 bases and 10 bases respectively, with 10 bases between them. The CDR3 length is 14 residues.

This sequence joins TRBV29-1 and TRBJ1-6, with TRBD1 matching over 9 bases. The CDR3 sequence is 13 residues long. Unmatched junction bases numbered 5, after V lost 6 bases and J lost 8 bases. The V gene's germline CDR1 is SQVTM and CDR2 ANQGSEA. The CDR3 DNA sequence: TGCAGCGTGGGCCGGGACAGGGATTCACCCCTCCACTTT. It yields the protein CSVGRDRDSPLHF.

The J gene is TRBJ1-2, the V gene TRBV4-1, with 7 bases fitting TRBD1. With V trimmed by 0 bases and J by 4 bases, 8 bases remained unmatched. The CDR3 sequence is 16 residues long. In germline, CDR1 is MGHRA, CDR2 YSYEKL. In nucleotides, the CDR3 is TGCGCCAGCAGCCAAGATATAGTACAGGGGATCTATGGCTACACCTTC. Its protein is CASSQDIVQGIYGYTF.

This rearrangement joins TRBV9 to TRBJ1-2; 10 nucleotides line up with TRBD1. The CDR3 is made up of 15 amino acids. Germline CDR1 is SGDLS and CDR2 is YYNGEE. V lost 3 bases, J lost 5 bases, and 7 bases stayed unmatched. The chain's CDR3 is CASSDRTGGTYGYTF. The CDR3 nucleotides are TGTGCCAGCAGCGACCGGACAGGGGGGACGTATGGCTACACCTTC. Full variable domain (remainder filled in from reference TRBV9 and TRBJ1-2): DSGVTQTPKHLITATGQRVTLRCSPRSGDLSVYWYQQSLDQGLQFLIQYYNGEERAKGNILERFSAQQFPDLHSELNLSSLELGDSALYFCASSDRTGGTYGYTFGSGTRLTVV.

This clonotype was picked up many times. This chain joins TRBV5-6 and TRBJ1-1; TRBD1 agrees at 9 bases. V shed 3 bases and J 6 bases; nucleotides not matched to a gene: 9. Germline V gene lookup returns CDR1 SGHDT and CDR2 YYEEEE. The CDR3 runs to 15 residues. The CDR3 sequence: CASSSTTGGVAEAFF. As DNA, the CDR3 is TGTGCCAGCAGCTCTACGACAGGGGGGGTGGCTGAAGCTTTCTTT.

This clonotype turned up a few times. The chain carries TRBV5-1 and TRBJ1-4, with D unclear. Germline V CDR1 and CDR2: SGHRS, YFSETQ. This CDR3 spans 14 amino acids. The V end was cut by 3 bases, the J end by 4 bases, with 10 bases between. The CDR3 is CASSSRPDNEKLFF. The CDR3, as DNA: TGCGCCAGCAGCTCGCGTCCCGATAATGAAAAACTGTTTTTT.

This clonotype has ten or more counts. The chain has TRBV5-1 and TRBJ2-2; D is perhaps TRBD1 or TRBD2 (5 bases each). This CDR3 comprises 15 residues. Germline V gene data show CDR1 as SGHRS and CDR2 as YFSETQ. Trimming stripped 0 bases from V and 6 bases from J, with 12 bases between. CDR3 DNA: TGCGCCAGCAGCTTGGCGGGACCCAAATCCGGGGAGCTGTTTTTT. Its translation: CASSLAGPKSGELFF.

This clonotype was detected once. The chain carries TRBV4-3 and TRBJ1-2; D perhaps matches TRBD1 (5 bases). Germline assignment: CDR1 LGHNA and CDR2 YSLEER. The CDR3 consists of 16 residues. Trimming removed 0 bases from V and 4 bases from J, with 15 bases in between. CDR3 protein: CASSQDGRGRSYGYTF. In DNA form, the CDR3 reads TGCGCCAGCAGCCAAGATGGAAGGGGCCGCTCCTATGGCTACACCTTC.

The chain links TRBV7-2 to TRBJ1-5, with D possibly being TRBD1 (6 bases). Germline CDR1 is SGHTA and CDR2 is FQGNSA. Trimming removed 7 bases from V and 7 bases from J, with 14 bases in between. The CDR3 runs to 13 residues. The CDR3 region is CASTGGGRQPQHF. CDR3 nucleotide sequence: TGTGCCAGCACCGGGGGGGGCAGGCAGCCCCAGCATTTT.

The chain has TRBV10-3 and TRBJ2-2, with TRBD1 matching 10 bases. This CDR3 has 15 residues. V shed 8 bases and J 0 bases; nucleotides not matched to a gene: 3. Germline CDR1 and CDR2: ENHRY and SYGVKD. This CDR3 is CAIGGTGANTGELFF. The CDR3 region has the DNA TGTGCCATCGGCGGGACAGGGGCGAACACCGGGGAGCTGTTTTTT.

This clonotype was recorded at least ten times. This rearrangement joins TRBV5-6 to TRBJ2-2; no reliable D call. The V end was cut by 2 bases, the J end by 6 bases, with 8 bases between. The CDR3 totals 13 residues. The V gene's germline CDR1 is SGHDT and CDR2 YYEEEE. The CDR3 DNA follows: TGTGCCAGCAGCTTACTCCTCGCCGGGGAGCTGTTTTTT. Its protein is CASSLLLAGELFF.

The DNA of the CDR3 is TGCAGCGTTGGGGAGGGGGGGGGTGATTCACCCCTCCACTTT. It is translated as CSVGEGGGDSPLHF. This chain joins TRBV29-1 and TRBJ1-6, with a weak D call TRBD1 (6 bases). Germline V gives CDR1 SQVTM, CDR2 ANQGSEA. V lost 4 bases to trimming and J lost 8 bases, with 15 bases between them. The CDR3 extends over 14 amino acids.

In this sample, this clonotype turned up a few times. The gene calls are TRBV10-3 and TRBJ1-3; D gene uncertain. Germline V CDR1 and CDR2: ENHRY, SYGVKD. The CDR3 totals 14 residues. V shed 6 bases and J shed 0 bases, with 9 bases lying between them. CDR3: CAIRGGRSGNTIYF. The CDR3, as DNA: TGTGCCATCAGAGGAGGTCGCTCTGGAAACACCATATATTTT.

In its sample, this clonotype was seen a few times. CDR3 in amino acids: CAIRTRTGRVNEQFF. DNA for the CDR3: TGTGCCATCAGGACTAGGACAGGGAGGGTCAATGAGCAGTTCTTC. The chain is built from TRBV10-3 and TRBJ2-1; D possibly corresponds to TRBD1 (8 bases). Germline V gene data show CDR1 as ENHRY and CDR2 as SYGVKD. V lost 6 bases, J lost 6 bases, and 18 bases lay in between. The CDR3 extends over 15 amino acids.

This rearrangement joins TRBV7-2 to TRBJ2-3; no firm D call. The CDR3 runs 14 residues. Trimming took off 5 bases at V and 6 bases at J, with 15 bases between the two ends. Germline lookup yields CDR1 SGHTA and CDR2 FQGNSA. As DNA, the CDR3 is TGTGCCAGCAGCCAGTTCGGTAGCTGGGATACGCAGTATTTT. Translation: CASSQFGSWDTQYF.

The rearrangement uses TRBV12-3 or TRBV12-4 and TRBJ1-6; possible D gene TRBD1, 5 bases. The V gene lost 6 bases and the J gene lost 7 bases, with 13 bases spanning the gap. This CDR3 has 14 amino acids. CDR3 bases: TGTGCCAGCAGACCTGACGGACAAAATTCACCCCTCCACTTT. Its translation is CASRPDGQNSPLHF.

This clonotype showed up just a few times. The CDR3 loop reads CASSLGSGNQETQYF. The CDR3 DNA reads as TGTGCCAGCAGCTTAGGATCCGGGAACCAAGAGACCCAGTACTTC. The chain has TRBV7-8 and TRBJ2-5, with TRBD2 as a possible D gene (5 bases). CDR1 is SGHVS and CDR2 is FQNEAQ in the germline V gene. The CDR3 is 15 amino acids. The V gene lost 1 base and the J gene lost 0 bases, with 9 bases spanning the gap.

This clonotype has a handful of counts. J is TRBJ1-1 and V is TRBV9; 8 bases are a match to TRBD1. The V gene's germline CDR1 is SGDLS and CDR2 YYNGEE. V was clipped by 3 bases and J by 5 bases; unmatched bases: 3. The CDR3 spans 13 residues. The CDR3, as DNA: TGTGCCAGCAGCGCAGACAGGGGAACTGAAGCTTTCTTT. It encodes CASSADRGTEAFF. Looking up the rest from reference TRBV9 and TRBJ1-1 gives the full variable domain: DSGVTQTPKHLITATGQRVTLRCSPRSGDLSVYWYQQSLDQGLQFLIQYYNGEERAKGNILERFSAQQFPDLHSELNLSSLELGDSALYFCASSADRGTEAFFGQGTRLTVV.

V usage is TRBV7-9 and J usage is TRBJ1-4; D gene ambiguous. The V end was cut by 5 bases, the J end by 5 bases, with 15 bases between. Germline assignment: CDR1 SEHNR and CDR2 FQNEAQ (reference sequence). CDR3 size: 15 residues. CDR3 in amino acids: CASSPPGFRNEKLFF. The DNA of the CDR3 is TGTGCCAGCAGCCCACCCGGGTTTAGGAATGAAAAACTGTTTTTT.

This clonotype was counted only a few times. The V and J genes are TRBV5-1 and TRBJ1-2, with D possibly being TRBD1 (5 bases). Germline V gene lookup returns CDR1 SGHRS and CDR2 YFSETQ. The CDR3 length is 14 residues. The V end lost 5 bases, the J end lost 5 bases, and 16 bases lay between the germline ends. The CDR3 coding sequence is TGCGCCAGCAGGCTAGCGAGGGGTAATTATGGCTACACCTTC. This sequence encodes CASRLARGNYGYTF.

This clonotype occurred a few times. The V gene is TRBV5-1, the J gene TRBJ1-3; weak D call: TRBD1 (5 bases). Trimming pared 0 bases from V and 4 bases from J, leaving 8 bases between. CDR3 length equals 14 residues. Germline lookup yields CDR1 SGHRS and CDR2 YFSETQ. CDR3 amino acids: CASSLAGRGNTIYF. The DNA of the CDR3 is TGCGCCAGCAGCTTGGCAGGGCGAGGAAACACCATATATTTT. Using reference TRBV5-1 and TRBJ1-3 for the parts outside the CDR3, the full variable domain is KAGVTQTPRYLIKTRGQQVTLSCSPISGHRSVSWYQQTPGQGLQFLFEYFSETQRNKGNFPGRFSGRQFSNSRSEMNVSTLELGDSALYLCASSLAGRGNTIYFGEGSWLTVV.

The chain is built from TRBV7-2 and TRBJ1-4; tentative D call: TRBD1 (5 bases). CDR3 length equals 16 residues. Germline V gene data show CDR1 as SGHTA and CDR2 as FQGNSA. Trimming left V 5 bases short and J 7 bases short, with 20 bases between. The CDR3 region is CASSPHTTVRGEKLFF. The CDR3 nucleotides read TGTGCCAGCAGCCCCCATACGACCGTGAGGGGTGAAAAACTGTTTTTT.

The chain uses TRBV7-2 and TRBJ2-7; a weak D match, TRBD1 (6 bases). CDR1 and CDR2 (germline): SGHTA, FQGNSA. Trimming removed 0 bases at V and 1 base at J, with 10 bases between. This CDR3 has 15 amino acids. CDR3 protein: CASSLASGQSYEQYF. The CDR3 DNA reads TGTGCCAGCAGCTTAGCGTCAGGACAGTCCTACGAGCAGTACTTC.

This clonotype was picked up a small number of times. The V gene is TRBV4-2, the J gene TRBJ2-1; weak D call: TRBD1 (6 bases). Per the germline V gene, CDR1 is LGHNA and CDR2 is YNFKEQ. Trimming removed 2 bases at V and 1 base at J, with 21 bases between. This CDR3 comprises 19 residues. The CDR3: CASSQTRSGDLRSYNEQFF. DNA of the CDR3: TGTGCCAGCAGCCAAACTCGTTCAGGGGATCTAAGGTCCTACAATGAGCAGTTCTTC.